The T cell receptor (beta chain) described here comes from a study of cytomegalovirus exposure and HLA in healthy donors. The CDR3 spans 16 residues. Germline V CDR1 and CDR2: LGHNA, YSLEER. Trimming pared 0 bases from V and 2 bases from J, leaving 12 bases between. The PCR was carried out with 60 Vbeta primers and 13 Jbeta primers. Sequencing used immunoSEQ multiplex PCR; TCRdb keeps in-frame clones, though not all of them. Of 160,000 or so clones listed, roughly 80% are singletons. The sequencing sample was made of PBMCs. This clonotype originated in a woman aged 45-59 years in good health and CMV-seronegative. This chain joins TRBV4-3 and TRBJ2-3; D may be TRBD1 (6 bases). CDR3 amino acids: CASSQETGLNTDTQYF. In nucleotides, the CDR3 is TGCGCCAGCAGCCAAGAGACAGGACTTAACACAGATACGCAGTATTTT.